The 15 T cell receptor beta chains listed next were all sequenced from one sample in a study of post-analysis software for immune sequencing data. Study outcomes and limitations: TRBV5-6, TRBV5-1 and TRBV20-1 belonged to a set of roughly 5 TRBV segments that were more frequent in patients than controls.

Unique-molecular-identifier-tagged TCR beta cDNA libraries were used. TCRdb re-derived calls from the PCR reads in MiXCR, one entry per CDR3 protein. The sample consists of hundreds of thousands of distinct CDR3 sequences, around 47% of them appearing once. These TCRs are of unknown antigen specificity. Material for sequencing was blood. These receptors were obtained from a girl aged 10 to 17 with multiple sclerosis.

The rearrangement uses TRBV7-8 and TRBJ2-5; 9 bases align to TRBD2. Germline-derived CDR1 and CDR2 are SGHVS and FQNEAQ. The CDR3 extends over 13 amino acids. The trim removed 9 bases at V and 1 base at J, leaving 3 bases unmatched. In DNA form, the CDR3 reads TGTGCCAGTACTAGCGGGCCCCAAGAGACCCAGTACTTC. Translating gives CASTSGPQETQYF.

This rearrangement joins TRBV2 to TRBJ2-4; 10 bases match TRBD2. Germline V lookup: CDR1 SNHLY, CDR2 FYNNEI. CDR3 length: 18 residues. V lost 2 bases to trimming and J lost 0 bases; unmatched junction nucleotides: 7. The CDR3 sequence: CASSENPSGSRAKNIQYF. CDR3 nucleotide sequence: TGTGCCAGCAGTGAAAATCCTAGCGGGAGTCGAGCCAAAAACATTCAGTACTTC.

CDR3 nucleotides: TGCGCCAGCAGCCAAGACCCGGGGATCTCTGGAAACACCATATATTTT. Amino acids: CASSQDPGISGNTIYF. The gene calls are TRBV4-1 and TRBJ1-3, with D hard to call. V gave up 0 bases and J gave up 0 bases, with 9 bases separating them. This CDR3 is 16 amino acids long. Germline-derived CDR1 and CDR2 are MGHRA and YSYEKL.

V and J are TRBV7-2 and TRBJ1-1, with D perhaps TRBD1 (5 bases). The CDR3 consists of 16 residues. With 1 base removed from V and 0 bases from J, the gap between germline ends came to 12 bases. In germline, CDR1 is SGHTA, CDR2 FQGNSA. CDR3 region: CASSLVREGMNTEAFF. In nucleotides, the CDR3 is TGTGCCAGCAGCTTAGTCAGGGAGGGGATGAACACTGAAGCTTTCTTT.

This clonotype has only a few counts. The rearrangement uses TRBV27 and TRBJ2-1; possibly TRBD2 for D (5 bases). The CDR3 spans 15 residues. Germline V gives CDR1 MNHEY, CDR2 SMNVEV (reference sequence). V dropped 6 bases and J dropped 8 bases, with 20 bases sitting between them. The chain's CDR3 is CASSPPVHGGDEQFF. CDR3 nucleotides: TGTGCCAGCAGCCCCCCAGTACACGGAGGCGATGAGCAGTTCTTC.

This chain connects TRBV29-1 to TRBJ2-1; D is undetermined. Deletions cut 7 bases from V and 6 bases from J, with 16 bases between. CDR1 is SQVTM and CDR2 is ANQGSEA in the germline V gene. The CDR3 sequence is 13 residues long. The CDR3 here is CSGALISANEQFF. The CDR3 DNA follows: TGCAGCGGTGCCCTCATTAGTGCCAATGAGCAGTTCTTC.

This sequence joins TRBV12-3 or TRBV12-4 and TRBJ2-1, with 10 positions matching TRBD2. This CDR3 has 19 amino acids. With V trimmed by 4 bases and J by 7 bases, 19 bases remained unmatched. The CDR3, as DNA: TGTGCCAGCAGTTCCCCGAGGACTAGCGGTAGAGGAAGCAAGAATGAGCAGTTCTTC. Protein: CASSSPRTSGRGSKNEQFF.

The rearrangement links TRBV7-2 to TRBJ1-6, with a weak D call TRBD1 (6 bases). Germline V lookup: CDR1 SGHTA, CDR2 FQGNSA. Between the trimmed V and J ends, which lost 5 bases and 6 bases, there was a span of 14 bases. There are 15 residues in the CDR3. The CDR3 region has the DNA TGTGCCAGCAGCGCTACTGGACAGACTAATTCACCCCTCCACTTT. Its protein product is CASSATGQTNSPLHF.

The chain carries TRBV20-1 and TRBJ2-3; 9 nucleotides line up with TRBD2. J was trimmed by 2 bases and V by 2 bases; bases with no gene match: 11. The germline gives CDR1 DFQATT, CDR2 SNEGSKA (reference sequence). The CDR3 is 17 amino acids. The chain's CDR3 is CSARLLGSGGNTDTQYF. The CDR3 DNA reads TGCAGTGCTAGACTCCTCGGGAGCGGGGGGAACACAGATACGCAGTATTTT.

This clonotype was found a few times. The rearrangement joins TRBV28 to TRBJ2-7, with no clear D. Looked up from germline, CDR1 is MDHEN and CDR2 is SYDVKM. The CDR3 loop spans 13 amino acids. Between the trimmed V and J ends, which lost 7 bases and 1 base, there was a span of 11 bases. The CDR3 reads CASTLGISYEQYF. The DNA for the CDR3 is TGTGCCAGCACCCTGGGGATTTCCTACGAGCAGTACTTC.

CDR3 sequence reads: CASSSPSGRGNEQFF. CDR3 in DNA: TGTGCCAGCAGTTCCCCTAGCGGGAGGGGAAATGAGCAGTTCTTC. The chain carries TRBV28 and TRBJ2-1; 12 nucleotides line up with TRBD2. The CDR3 runs to 15 residues. Trimming at V came to 4 bases and at J to 7 bases, leaving 5 bases not matched to a gene. Germline V gene data show CDR1 as MDHEN and CDR2 as SYDVKM.

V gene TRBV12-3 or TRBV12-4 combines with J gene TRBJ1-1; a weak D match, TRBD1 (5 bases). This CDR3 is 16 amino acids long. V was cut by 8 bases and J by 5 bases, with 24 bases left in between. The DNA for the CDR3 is TGTGCCAGCGGATTTAGCCGGGGCCCAGAAGGGACTGAAGCTTTCTTT. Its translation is CASGFSRGPEGTEAFF.

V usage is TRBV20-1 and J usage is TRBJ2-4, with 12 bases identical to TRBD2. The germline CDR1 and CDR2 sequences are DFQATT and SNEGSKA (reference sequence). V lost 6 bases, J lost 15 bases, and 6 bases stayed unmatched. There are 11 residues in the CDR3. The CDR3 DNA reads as TGCAGTGCGGAACTAGCGGGAGGCCCGTACTTC. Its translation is CSAELAGGPYF.

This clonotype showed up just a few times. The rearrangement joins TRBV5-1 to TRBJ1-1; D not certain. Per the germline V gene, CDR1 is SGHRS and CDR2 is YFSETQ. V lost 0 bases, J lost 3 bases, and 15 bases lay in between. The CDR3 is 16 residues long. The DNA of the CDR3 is TGCGCCAGCAGCTTGGTCCCGTTTGGTCGGCACACTGAAGCTTTCTTT. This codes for CASSLVPFGRHTEAFF.

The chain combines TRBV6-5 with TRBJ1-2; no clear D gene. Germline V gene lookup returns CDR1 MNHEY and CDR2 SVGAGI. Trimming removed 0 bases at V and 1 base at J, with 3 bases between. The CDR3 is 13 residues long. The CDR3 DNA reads TGTGCCAGCAGTTACTCGAGTAACTATGGCTACACCTTC. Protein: CASSYSSNYGYTF.